A single sample is the source of the 16 T cell receptor beta chains below, sequenced in a study of blood T cell repertoires in COVID-19. The method was immunoSEQ multiplex PCR; TCRdb's version includes in-frame clones alone and lacks a portion of them. The data show 45,000 to 50,000 clones, with 88% seen just once and about 8.8% held by the top ten. Sequencing was done on a sample of peripheral blood. The receptors come from a man aged 50-59 years with active COVID-19.

The chain couples TRBV3-1 (or the pseudogene TRBV3-2) to TRBJ2-7; the D gene is possibly TRBD2 (5 bases). The V and J ends lost 1 base and 7 bases respectively, with 17 bases between them. CDR1 is LGHDT and CDR2 is YNNKEL in the germline V gene (reference sequence). The CDR3 runs to 15 residues. CDR3 amino acids: CASSQAGSTPGEQYF. CDR3 nucleotide sequence: TGTGCCAGCAGCCAAGCCGGCTCTACCCCGGGGGAGCAGTACTTC.

The chain links TRBV19 to TRBJ1-6; possible D gene TRBD1, 6 bases. This CDR3 contains 13 residues. With 3 bases removed from V and 8 bases from J, the gap between germline ends came to 8 bases. Looked up from germline, CDR1 is LNHDA and CDR2 is SQIVND (reference sequence). Written as DNA, the CDR3 is TGTGCCAGTAGTATGAGGGGGTATTCACCCCTCCACTTT. Protein: CASSMRGYSPLHF.

This chain joins TRBV6-5 and TRBJ1-5; D might be TRBD1 (6 bases). The CDR3 is made up of 15 amino acids. V was shortened by 6 bases and J by 0 bases, with 12 bases between the two germline ends. From germline, CDR1 is MNHEY and CDR2 SVGAGI. CDR3 coding DNA: TGTGCCAGCAGCCAAGGGGGTTATAGCAATCAGCCCCAGCATTTT. This sequence encodes CASSQGGYSNQPQHF.

The chain combines TRBV6-2 or TRBV6-3 with TRBJ2-1, with 7 nucleotides matching TRBD2. Germline-derived CDR1 and CDR2 are MNHEY and SVGEGT. The CDR3 extends over 14 amino acids. V lost 6 bases and J lost 5; bases outside the gene matches: 7. Here the CDR3 reads CASSPGLRHNEQFF. The CDR3 DNA sequence: TGTGCCAGCAGCCCGGGACTACGTCACAATGAGCAGTTCTTC.

This clone has only a few counts. V usage is TRBV5-1 and J usage is TRBJ2-6; 8 bases match TRBD2. The V segment lost 9 bases and the J segment 3 bases; nucleotides outside the gene matches: 5. Looked up from germline, CDR1 is SGHRS and CDR2 is YFSETQ. The CDR3 sequence is 14 residues long. CDR3 protein: CATSGGSGANVLTF. DNA for the CDR3: TGCGCCACAAGCGGGGGTAGTGGGGCCAACGTCCTGACTTTC.

This clone was observed a single time. The chain combines TRBV18 with TRBJ1-1, with D uncertain. The V end was cut by 3 bases, the J end by 0 bases, with 14 bases between. The CDR3 covers 16 residues. Per germline, CDR1 KGHSH and CDR2 LQKENI. The chain's CDR3 is CASSPGGGELNTEAFF. CDR3 DNA: TGTGCCAGCTCACCCGGTGGTGGGGAGTTGAACACTGAAGCTTTCTTT. Combining the CDR3 with reference TRBV18 and TRBJ1-1 gives the whole variable domain NAGVMQNPRHLVRRRGQEARLRCSPMKGHSHVYWYRQLPEEGLKFMVYLQKENIIDESGMPKERFSAEFPKEGPSILRIQQVVRGDSAAYFCASSPGGGELNTEAFFGQGTRLTVV.

The table lists this clone with a few counts. This chain links TRBV4-1 with TRBJ1-2; D is possibly TRBD1 (5 bases). Germline V gene lookup returns CDR1 MGHRA and CDR2 YSYEKL. The CDR3 is 17 residues long. The V end was cut by 4 bases, the J end by 7 bases, with 25 bases between. In DNA, the CDR3 is TGCGCCAGCAGCCCCGGGCAGGGCAAGAGGATACTTCTTGGCTACACCTTC. Its protein product is CASSPGQGKRILLGYTF.

The rearrangement uses TRBV4-1 and TRBJ2-5; tentative D call: TRBD1 (6 bases). Trimming shortened V by 3 bases and J by 2 bases, and 7 bases separated the two germline ends. The CDR3 loop spans 13 amino acids. The germline V gene encodes CDR1 MGHRA and CDR2 YSYEKL. CDR3: CASSQDRQETQYF. In DNA, the CDR3 is TGCGCCAGCAGCCAGGACAGACAAGAGACCCAGTACTTC.

This chain connects TRBV5-1 to TRBJ2-3, with 12 bases lining up with TRBD2. Germline lookup yields CDR1 SGHRS and CDR2 YFSETQ. The CDR3 has 18 residues. The ends lost 0 bases at V and 0 bases at J; junction bases unmatched: 5. CDR3 in DNA: TGCGCCAGCAGCTTGGAACTAGCGGGGGGTTCTAGCACAGATACGCAGTATTTT. Translation: CASSLELAGGSSTDTQYF.

The chain carries TRBV3-1 (or the pseudogene TRBV3-2) and TRBJ2-7, with D possibly being TRBD1 (5 bases). The V end lost 4 bases, the J end lost 5 bases, and 15 bases lay between the germline ends. Per the germline V gene, CDR1 is LGHDT and CDR2 is YNNKEL (reference sequence). This CDR3 has 14 amino acids. The CDR3 spells CASSLQGVGDEQYF. The DNA of the CDR3 is TGTGCCAGCAGCCTCCAGGGTGTAGGCGACGAGCAGTACTTC.

This sequence joins TRBV18 and TRBJ1-3, with D tentatively TRBD1 (5 bases). Trimming shortened V by 0 bases and J by 4 bases, and 13 bases separated the two germline ends. CDR3 length: 16 amino acids. Germline V gene sequence: CDR1 KGHSH, CDR2 LQKENI. This CDR3 is CASSPPTGFAGNTIYF. CDR3 bases: TGTGCCAGCTCACCACCCACAGGCTTCGCGGGAAACACCATATATTTT. The full variable domain, rest sourced from reference TRBV18 and TRBJ1-3, is NAGVMQNPRHLVRRRGQEARLRCSPMKGHSHVYWYRQLPEEGLKFMVYLQKENIIDESGMPKERFSAEFPKEGPSILRIQQVVRGDSAAYFCASSPPTGFAGNTIYFGEGSWLTVV.

This sequence joins TRBV7-9 and TRBJ1-1; D may be TRBD1 (6 bases). Germline CDR1 reads SEHNR; CDR2 reads FQNEAQ (reference sequence). CDR3 length: 13 residues. V dropped 7 bases and J dropped 4 bases, with 13 bases sitting between them. CDR3 sequence reads: CASIPDSGTEAFF. The CDR3 region has the DNA TGTGCCAGCATCCCGGACAGCGGCACTGAAGCTTTCTTT.

In its sample, this clone was seen once. This rearrangement joins TRBV11-2 to TRBJ2-5; D is possibly TRBD1 (6 bases). Between the trimmed V and J ends, which lost 5 bases and 1 base, there was a span of 14 bases. Germline CDR1 and CDR2: SGHAT and FQNNGV. This CDR3 contains 15 residues. The CDR3 coding sequence is TGTGCCAGCAGCGCGATCAGGGGCTCCCAAGAGACCCAGTACTTC. Translated: CASSAIRGSQETQYF.

The chain has TRBV4-2 and TRBJ2-3; 7 nucleotides align to TRBD1. The CDR3 length is 14 residues. Germline loops: CDR1 LGHNA, CDR2 YNFKEQ. Trimming removed 1 base from V and 5 bases from J; junction bases left unmatched: 3. The CDR3, as DNA: TGTGCCAGCAGCCAAGGGGCAGGGGGAGATACGCAGTATTTT. Translating it yields CASSQGAGGDTQYF.

The gene calls are TRBV21-1 and TRBJ2-1; TRBD2, the D gene given by the table, was not confirmed from the DNA. TRBV21-1 is noted as a pseudogene. The CDR3 totals 18 residues. This CDR3 reads CAEQKRLAGGSSYNEQFF. The CDR3 coding sequence is TGTGCAGAGCAAAAGAGACTAGCGGGTGGGAGCTCCTACAATGAGCAGTTCTTC.

This sequence joins TRBV6-5 and TRBJ1-2, with 7 bases aligning to TRBD1. The length of the CDR3 is 14 residues. V lost 5 bases, J lost 4 bases, and 7 bases stayed unmatched. Per the germline V gene, CDR1 is MNHEY and CDR2 is SVGAGI. The CDR3 reads CASSTRTGSYGYTF. CDR3 in DNA: TGTGCCAGCAGTACCAGGACAGGCTCCTATGGCTACACCTTC.